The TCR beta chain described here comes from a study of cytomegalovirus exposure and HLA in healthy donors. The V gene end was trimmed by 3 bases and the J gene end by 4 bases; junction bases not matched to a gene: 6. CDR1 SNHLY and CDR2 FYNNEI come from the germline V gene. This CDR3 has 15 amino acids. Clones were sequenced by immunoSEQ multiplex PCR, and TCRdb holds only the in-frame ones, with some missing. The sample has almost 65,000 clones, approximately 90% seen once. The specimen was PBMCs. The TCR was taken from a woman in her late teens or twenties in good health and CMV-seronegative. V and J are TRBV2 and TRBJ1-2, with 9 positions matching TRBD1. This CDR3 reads CASSDPGTGIYGYTF. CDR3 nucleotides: TGTGCCAGCAGTGACCCCGGGACAGGGATCTATGGCTACACCTTC. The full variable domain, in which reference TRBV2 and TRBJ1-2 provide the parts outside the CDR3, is EPEVTQTPSHQVTQMGQEVILRCVPISNHLYFYWYRQILGQKVEFLVSFYNNEISEKSEIFDDQFSVERPDGSNFTLKIRSTKLEDSAMYFCASSDPGTGIYGYTFGSGTRLTVV.